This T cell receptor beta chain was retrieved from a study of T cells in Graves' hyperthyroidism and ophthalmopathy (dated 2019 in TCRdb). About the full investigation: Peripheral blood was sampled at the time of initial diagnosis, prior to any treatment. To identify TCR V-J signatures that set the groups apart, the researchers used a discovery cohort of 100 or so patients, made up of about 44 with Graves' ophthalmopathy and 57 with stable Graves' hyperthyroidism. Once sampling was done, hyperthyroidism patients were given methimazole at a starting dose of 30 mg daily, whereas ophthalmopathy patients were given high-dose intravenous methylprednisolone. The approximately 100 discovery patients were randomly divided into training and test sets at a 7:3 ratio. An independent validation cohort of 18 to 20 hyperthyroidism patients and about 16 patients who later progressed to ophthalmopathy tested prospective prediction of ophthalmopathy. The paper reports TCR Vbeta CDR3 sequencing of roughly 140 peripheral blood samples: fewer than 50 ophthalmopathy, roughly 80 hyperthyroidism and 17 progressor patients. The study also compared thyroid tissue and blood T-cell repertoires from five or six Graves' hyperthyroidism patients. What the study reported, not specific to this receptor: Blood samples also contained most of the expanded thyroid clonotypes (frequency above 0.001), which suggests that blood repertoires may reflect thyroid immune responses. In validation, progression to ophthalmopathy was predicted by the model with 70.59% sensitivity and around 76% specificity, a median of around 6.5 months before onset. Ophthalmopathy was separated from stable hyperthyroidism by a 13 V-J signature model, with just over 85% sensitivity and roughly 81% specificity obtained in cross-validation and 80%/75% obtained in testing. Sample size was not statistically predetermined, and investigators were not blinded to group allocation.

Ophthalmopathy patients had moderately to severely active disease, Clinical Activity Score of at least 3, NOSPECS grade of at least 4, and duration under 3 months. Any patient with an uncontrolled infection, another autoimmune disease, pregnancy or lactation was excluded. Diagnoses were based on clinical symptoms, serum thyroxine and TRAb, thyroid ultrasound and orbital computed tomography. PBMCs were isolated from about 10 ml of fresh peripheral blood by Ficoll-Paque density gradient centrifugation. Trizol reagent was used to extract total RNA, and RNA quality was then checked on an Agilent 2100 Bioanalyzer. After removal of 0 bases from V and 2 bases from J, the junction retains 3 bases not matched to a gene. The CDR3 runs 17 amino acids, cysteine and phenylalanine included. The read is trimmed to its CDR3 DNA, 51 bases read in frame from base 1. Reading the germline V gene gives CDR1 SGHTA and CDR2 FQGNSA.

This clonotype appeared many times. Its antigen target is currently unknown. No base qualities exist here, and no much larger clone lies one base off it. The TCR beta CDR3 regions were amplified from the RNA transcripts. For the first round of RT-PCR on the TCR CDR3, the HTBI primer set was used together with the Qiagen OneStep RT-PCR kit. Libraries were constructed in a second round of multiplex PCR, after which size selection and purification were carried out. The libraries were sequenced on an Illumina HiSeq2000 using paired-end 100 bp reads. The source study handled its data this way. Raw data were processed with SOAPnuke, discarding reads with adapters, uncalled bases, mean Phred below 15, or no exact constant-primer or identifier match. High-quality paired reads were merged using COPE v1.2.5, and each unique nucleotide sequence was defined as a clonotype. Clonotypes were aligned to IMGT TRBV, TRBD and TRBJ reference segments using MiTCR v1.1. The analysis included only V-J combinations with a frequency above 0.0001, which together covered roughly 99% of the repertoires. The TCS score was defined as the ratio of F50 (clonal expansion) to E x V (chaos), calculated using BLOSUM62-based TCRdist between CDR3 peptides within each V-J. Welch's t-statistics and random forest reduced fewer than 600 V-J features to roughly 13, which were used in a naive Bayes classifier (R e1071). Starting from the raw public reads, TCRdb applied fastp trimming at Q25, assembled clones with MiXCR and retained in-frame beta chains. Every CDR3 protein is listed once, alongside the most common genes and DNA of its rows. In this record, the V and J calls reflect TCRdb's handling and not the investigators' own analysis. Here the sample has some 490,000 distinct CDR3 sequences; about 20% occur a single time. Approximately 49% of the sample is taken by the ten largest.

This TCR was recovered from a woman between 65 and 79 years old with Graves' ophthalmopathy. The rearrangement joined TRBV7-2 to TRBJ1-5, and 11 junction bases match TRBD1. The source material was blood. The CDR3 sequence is CASSLAGQGGRNQPQHF. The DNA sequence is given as TGTGCCAGCAGCTTAGCGGGACAGGGGGGTCGCAATCAGCCCCAGCATTTT.